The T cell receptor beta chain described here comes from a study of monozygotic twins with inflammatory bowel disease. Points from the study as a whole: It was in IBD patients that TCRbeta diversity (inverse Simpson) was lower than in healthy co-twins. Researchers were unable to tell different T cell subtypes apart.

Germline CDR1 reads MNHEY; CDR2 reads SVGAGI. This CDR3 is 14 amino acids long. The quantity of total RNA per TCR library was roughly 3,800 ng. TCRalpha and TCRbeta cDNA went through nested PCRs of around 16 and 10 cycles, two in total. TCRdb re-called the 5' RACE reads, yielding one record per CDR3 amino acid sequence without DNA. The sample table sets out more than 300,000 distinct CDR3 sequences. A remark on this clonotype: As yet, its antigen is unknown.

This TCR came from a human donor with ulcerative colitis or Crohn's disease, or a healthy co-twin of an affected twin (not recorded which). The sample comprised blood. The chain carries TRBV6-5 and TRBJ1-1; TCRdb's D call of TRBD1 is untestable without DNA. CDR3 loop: CASSYSGGNTEAFF.